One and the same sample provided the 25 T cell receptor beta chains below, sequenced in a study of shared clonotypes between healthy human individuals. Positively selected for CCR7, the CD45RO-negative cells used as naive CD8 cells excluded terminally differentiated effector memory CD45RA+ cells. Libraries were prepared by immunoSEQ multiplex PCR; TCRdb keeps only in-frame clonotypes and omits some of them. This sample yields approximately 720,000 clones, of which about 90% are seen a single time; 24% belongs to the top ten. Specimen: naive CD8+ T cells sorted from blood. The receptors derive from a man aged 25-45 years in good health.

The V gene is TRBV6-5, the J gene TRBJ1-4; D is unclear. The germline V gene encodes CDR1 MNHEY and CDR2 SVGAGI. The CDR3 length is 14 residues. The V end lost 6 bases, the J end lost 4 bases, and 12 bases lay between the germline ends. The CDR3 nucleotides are TGTGCCAGCAGCCTGGCTCTGGGTAATGAAAAACTGTTTTTT. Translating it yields CASSLALGNEKLFF.

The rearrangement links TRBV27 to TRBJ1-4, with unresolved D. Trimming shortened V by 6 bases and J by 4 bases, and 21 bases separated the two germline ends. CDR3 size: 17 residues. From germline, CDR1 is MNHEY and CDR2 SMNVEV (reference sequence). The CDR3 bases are TGTGCCAGCAGCCAGATCGAACGCGATCGGGTTAATGAAAAACTGTTTTTT. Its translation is CASSQIERDRVNEKLFF.

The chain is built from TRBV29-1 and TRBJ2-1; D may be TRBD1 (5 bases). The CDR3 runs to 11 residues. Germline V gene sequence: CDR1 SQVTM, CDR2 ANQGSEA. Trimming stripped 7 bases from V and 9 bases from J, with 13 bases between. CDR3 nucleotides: TGCAGCGCCCAAATAAGGGGTGAGCAGTTCTTC. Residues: CSAQIRGEQFF.

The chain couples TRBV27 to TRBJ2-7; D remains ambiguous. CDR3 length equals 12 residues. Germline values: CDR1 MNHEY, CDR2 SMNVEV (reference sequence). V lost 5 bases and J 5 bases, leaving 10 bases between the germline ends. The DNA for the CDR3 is TGTGCCAGCAGTACATCAATCCACGAGCAGTACTTC. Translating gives CASSTSIHEQYF.

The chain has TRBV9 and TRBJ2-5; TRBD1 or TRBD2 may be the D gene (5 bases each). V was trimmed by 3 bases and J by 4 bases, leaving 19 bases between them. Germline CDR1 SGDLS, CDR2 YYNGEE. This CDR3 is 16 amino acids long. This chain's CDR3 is CASSDGTELVTETQYF. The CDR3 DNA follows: TGTGCCAGCAGCGACGGGACGGAGTTAGTAACAGAGACCCAGTACTTC.

The CDR3 nucleotides are TGCGCCAGCAGTACGGGGGAAGGCACCGGGGAGCTGTTTTTT. Translation: CASSTGEGTGELFF. The chain links TRBV5-1 to TRBJ2-2; perhaps TRBD2 as D (6 bases). Trimming removed 5 bases from V and 4 bases from J, with 12 bases in between. This CDR3 region has 14 residues. CDR1 and CDR2 (germline): SGHRS, YFSETQ.

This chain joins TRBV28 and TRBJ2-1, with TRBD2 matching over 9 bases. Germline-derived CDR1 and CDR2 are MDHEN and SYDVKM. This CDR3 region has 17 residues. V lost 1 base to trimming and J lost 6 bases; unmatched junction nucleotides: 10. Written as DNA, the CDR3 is TGTGCCAGCAGTTTATTCGGTGCGGGAGGGCCTGGCAATGAGCAGTTCTTC. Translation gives CASSLFGAGGPGNEQFF. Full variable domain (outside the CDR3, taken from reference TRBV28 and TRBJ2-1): DVKVTQSSRYLVKRTGEKVFLECVQDMDHENMFWYRQDPGLGLRLIYFSYDVKMKEKGDIPEGYSVSREKKERFSLILESASTNQTSMYLCASSLFGAGGPGNEQFFGPGTRLTVL.

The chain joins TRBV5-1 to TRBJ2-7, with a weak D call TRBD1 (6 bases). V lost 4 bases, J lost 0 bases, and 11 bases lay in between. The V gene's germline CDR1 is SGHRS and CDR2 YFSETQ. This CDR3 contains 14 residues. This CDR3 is CASSTRTASYEQYF. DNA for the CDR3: TGCGCCAGCAGCACAAGGACAGCCTCCTACGAGCAGTACTTC.

The CDR3 nucleotides are TGTGCCAGTAGTTTAGGTCTAGGCTACGAGCAGTACTTC. Translated, it gives CASSLGLGYEQYF. The chain joins TRBV19 to TRBJ2-7; D not certain. This CDR3 spans 13 amino acids. Deletions cut 5 bases from V and 3 bases from J, with 11 bases between. Per germline, CDR1 LNHDA and CDR2 SQIVND (reference sequence).

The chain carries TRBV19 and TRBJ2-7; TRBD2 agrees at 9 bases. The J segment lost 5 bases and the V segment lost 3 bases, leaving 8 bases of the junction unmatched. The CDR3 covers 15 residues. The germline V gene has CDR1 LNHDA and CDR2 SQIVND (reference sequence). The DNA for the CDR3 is TGTGCCAGTAGTATCTTCGCTAGCGGGAATGACGAGCAGTACTTC. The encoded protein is CASSIFASGNDEQYF.

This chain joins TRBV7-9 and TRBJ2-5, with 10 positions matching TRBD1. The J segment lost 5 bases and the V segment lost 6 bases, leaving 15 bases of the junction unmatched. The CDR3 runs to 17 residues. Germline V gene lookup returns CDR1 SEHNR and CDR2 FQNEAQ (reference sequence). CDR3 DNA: TGTGCCAGCAGTACAAACCTCGGGACAGGGGTAATTGAGACCCAGTACTTC. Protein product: CASSTNLGTGVIETQYF.

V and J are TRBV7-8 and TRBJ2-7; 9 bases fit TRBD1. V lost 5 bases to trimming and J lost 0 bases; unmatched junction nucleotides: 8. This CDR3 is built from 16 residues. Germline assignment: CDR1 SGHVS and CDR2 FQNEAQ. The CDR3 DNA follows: TGTGCCAGCAGCCAGGGGACAGGGTTCAGCTCCTACGAGCAGTACTTC. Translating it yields CASSQGTGFSSYEQYF.

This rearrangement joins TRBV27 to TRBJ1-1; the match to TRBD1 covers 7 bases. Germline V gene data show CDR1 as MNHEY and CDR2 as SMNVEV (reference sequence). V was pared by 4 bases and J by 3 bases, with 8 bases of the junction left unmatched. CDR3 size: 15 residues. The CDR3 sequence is CASSYTRGLDTEAFF. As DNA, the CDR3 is TGTGCCAGCAGTTACACGAGGGGGCTGGACACTGAAGCTTTCTTT.

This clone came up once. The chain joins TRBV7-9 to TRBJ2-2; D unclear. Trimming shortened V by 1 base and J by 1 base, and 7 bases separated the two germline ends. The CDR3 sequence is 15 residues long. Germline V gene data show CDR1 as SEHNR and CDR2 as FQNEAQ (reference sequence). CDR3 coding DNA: TGTGCCAGCAGCTTAGTTGGCAGGAACACCGGGGAGCTGTTTTTT. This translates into CASSLVGRNTGELFF.

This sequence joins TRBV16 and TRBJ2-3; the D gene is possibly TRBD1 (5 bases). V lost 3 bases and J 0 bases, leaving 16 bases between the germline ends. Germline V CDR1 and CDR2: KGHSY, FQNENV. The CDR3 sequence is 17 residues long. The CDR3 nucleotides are TGTGCCAGCAGCCACGGATGGACACGTACTAGCACAGATACGCAGTATTTT. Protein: CASSHGWTRTSTDTQYF.

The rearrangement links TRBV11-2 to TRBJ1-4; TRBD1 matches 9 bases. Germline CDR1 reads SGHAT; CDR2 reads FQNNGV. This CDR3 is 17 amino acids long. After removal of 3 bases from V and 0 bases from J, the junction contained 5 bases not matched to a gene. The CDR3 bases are TGTGCCAGCAGCTTCGGACAGGGGCGAACAACTAATGAAAAACTGTTTTTT. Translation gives CASSFGQGRTTNEKLFF.

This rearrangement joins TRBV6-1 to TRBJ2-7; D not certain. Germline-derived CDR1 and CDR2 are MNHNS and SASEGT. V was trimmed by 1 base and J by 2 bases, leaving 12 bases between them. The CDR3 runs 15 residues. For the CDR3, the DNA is TGTGCCAGCAGTGAAGATTGGGGTTTGGCCTACGAGCAGTACTTC. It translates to CASSEDWGLAYEQYF.

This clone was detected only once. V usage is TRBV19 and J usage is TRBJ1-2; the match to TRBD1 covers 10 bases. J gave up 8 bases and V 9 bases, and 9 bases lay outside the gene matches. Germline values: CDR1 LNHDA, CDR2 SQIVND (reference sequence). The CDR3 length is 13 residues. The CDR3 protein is CASKDRGVYGYTF. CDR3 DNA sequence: TGTGCCAGCAAGGACAGGGGGGTTTACGGCTACACCTTC.

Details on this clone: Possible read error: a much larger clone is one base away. The DNA of the CDR3 is TGTGCCAGCAGCCAGAACAACTACGAGCAGTACTTC. The encoded protein is CASSQNNYEQYF. The chain employs TRBV16 and TRBJ2-7; unclear D gene. Germline V gene data show CDR1 as KGHSY and CDR2 as FQNENV. The CDR3 length is 12 residues. Trimming cost V 3 bases and J 3 bases, with 6 bases left between them.

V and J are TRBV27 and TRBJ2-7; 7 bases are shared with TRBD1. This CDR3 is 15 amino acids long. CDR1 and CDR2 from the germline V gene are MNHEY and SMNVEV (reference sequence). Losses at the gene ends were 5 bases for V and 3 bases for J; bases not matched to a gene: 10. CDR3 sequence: CASSHLQGKGYEQYF. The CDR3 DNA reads TGTGCCAGCAGTCATTTACAGGGGAAGGGCTACGAGCAGTACTTC.

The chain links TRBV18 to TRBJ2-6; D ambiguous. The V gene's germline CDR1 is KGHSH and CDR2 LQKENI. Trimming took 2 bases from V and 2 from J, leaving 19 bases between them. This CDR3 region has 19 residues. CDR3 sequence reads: CASSPFRRSTLTGANVLTF. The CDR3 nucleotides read TGTGCCAGCTCACCATTCCGTCGCAGCACACTGACTGGGGCCAACGTCCTGACTTTC.

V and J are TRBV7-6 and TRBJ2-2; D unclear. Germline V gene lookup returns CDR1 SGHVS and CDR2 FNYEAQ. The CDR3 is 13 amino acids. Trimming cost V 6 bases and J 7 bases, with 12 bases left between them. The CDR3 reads CASSPTVGGELFF. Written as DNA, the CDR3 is TGTGCCAGCAGTCCTACTGTAGGCGGGGAGCTGTTTTTT.

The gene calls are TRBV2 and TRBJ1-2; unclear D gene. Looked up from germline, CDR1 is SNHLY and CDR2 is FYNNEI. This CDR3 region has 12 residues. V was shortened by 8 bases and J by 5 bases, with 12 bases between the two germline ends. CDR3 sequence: CASRGDRYGYTF. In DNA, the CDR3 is TGTGCCAGCCGGGGAGATAGATATGGCTACACCTTC.

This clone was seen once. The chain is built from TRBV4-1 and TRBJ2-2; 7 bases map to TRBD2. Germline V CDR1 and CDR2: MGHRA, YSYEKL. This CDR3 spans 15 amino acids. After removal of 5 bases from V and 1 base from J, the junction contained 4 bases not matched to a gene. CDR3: CASSSLAVNTGELFF. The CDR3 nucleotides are TGCGCCAGCAGCTCCCTAGCGGTGAACACCGGGGAGCTGTTTTTT.

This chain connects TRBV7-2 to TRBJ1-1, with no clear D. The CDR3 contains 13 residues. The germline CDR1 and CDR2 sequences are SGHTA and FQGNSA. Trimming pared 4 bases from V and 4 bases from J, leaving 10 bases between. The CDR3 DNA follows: TGTGCCAGCAGCTCGCTCGGGGTCACTGAAGCTTTCTTT. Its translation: CASSSLGVTEAFF.